These 27 T cell receptor beta chains came from one sample sequenced in a study of human T cells and chemical hapten exposure. Extraction of total RNA was performed on unfractionated whole blood. Library construction involved attaching unique molecular identifiers to individual cDNA molecules, which allowed quantitative, reproducible TCR counting. TCRdb independently ran MiXCR on the reads; one entry per CDR3 protein. The sample shows about 120,000 distinct CDR3 sequences, more than 8.5% of them seen only once. The sequenced material came from whole blood. These receptors were collected from a human donor in good health. Some clones in this sample may be carry-over from other donors' samples.

The gene calls are TRBV25-1 and TRBJ2-7, with a possible D match to TRBD1 (5 bases). Trimming took off 8 bases at V and 0 bases at J, with 8 bases between the two ends. CDR1 and CDR2 (germline): MGHDK, SYGVNS. CDR3 length: 12 amino acids. CDR3 sequence: CASQTVSYEQYF. The DNA of the CDR3 is TGTGCCAGCCAGACAGTCTCCTACGAGCAGTACTTC.

The V gene is TRBV6-6, the J gene TRBJ1-1; unclear D gene. Germline V CDR1 and CDR2: MNHNY, SVGAGI (reference sequence). The CDR3 is 11 residues long. Trimming removed 2 bases from V and 11 bases from J, with 9 bases in between. CDR3 sequence: CASSYQEEAFF. In DNA, the CDR3 is TGTGCCAGCAGTTACCAGGAGGAGGCTTTCTTT.

The gene calls are TRBV12-3 or TRBV12-4 and TRBJ1-2; weak D call: TRBD1 (6 bases). The CDR3 sequence is 15 residues long. Trimming shortened V by 5 bases and J by 1 base, and 14 bases separated the two germline ends. The DNA for the CDR3 is TGTGCCAGCAGTCTGGGGGGGGCCCTTAACTATGGCTACACCTTC. The encoded protein is CASSLGGALNYGYTF.

There are a few counts of this clonotype. This chain joins TRBV18 and TRBJ1-1; 8 positions match TRBD1. V lost 8 bases and J lost 5; bases outside the gene matches: 13. This CDR3 has 15 residues. Germline loops: CDR1 KGHSH, CDR2 LQKENI. For the CDR3, the DNA is TGTGCCAGCCTTCAGGGCACAGGGGGTCGGACTGAAGCTTTCTTT. Protein product: CASLQGTGGRTEAFF.

The chain employs TRBV5-1 and TRBJ2-2; the D gene is possibly TRBD2 (5 bases). This CDR3 has 16 amino acids. Germline V gene lookup returns CDR1 SGHRS and CDR2 YFSETQ. Deletions cut 4 bases from V and 5 bases from J, with 18 bases between. The CDR3 loop reads CASSPGRGFGTGELFF. The CDR3 DNA is TGCGCCAGCAGCCCCGGCCGGGGTTTTGGGACCGGGGAGCTGTTTTTT.

This clonotype has a handful of counts. The chain combines TRBV5-1 with TRBJ2-7; D is perhaps TRBD2 (6 bases). Trimming left V 4 bases short and J 3 bases short, with 11 bases between. CDR3 length: 13 residues. Per the germline V gene, CDR1 is SGHRS and CDR2 is YFSETQ. The CDR3 DNA is TGCGCCAGCAGCAGGAGGGAACTCTACGAGCAGTACTTC. It yields the protein CASSRRELYEQYF.

This clonotype has ten or more counts. The CDR3 protein is CASSPKAGQETQYF. DNA for the CDR3: TGTGCCAGCAGCCCGAAGGCGGGTCAAGAGACCCAGTACTTC. This chain uses TRBV3-1 with TRBJ2-5, with D possibly matching TRBD2 (5 bases). The length of the CDR3 is 14 residues. The V end was cut by 4 bases, the J end by 2 bases, with 11 bases between. CDR1 and CDR2 from the germline V gene are LGHDT and YNNKEL (reference sequence).

The V and J genes are TRBV6-1 and TRBJ1-2; no reliable D call. CDR1 and CDR2 from the germline V gene are MNHNS and SASEGT. The V and J ends lost 2 bases and 4 bases respectively, with 23 bases between them. CDR3 size: 18 residues. The CDR3 nucleotides are TGTGCCAGCAGTGAACCGTCAGGATTACGGAAAGGGCCCTATGGCTACACCTTC. It codes for CASSEPSGLRKGPYGYTF.

This clonotype was seen only a few times. V and J are TRBV14 and TRBJ2-6; D ambiguous. CDR1 and CDR2 from the germline V gene are SGHDN and FVKESK. V lost 1 base, J lost 0 bases, and 4 bases lay in between. This CDR3 has 15 amino acids. In DNA, the CDR3 is TGTGCCAGCAGCCAAGGGTACTCTGGGGCCAACGTCCTGACTTTC. Protein: CASSQGYSGANVLTF.

This clonotype showed up just a few times. This chain joins TRBV6-6 and TRBJ2-4; the D is unclear. V lost 6 bases to trimming and J lost 0 bases, with 12 bases between them. The CDR3 is 15 residues long. Germline values: CDR1 MNHNY, CDR2 SVGAGI (reference sequence). CDR3 amino acids: CASSQEALAKNIQYF. The CDR3 coding sequence is TGTGCCAGCAGCCAAGAGGCACTAGCCAAAAACATTCAGTACTTC.

The chain employs TRBV12-3 or TRBV12-4 and TRBJ2-7; 7 bases map to TRBD1. Trimming at V came to 6 bases and at J to 6 bases, leaving 14 bases not matched to a gene. The CDR3 contains 15 residues. The CDR3 DNA sequence: TGTGCCAGCAGACCCTCGACAGGGACATTTGGCGAGCAGTACTTC. Its translation is CASRPSTGTFGEQYF.

This clonotype was recorded at least ten times. The V call is TRBV4-1, the J call TRBJ1-1; D is possibly TRBD1 (5 bases). CDR1 and CDR2 from the germline V gene are MGHRA and YSYEKL. The V end was cut by 3 bases, the J end by 7 bases, with 18 bases between. The length of the CDR3 is 15 residues. CDR3 loop: CASSHPLTGIGEAFF. For the CDR3, the DNA is TGCGCCAGCAGCCACCCCCTAACAGGAATCGGTGAAGCTTTCTTT.

The gene calls are TRBV7-3 and TRBJ2-5, with D tentatively TRBD2 (6 bases). Trimming pared 5 bases from V and 5 bases from J, leaving 15 bases between. The length of the CDR3 is 14 residues. Looked up from germline, CDR1 is SGHTA and CDR2 is FQGTGA. In nucleotides, the CDR3 is TGTGCCAGCAGCCTCCGGTCGGGGAGGGAGACCCAGTACTTC. Translated, it gives CASSLRSGRETQYF.

This clonotype was seen at least ten times. CDR3 region: CASEGGELFF. As DNA, the CDR3 is TGTGCTAGTGAAGGCGGGGAGCTGTTTTTT. The chain recombines TRBV12-5 with TRBJ2-2; D ambiguous. V lost 7 bases and J 7 bases, leaving 4 bases between the germline ends. The CDR3 is 10 amino acids. Germline CDR1 LGHNT, CDR2 FRNRAP.

This clonotype was seen a few times. This chain uses TRBV5-4 with TRBJ2-1; 13 positions match TRBD2. This CDR3 is built from 17 residues. The junction had 14 bases not matched to a gene; V was cut back by 4 bases and J by 10 bases. Germline V gene sequence: CDR1 SGHNT, CDR2 YYREEE (reference sequence). CDR3 amino acids: CASSPGTSGTSRGEQFF. CDR3 sequence (DNA): TGTGCCAGCAGCCCGGGGACTAGCGGGACCTCCCGAGGGGAGCAGTTCTTC.

This clonotype was counted ten times or more. This rearrangement joins TRBV7-3 to TRBJ1-1; 8 nucleotides align to TRBD1. The CDR3 length is 14 residues. The germline CDR1 and CDR2 sequences are SGHTA and FQGTGA. Trimming at V came to 5 bases and at J to 3 bases, leaving 5 bases not matched to a gene. CDR3 nucleotides: TGTGCCAGCAGCCCGCAGGGGGCATACACTGAAGCTTTCTTT. Amino acid sequence: CASSPQGAYTEAFF.

The sample holds many counts of this clonotype. V and J are TRBV10-2 and TRBJ2-7; tentatively, D is TRBD1 or TRBD2 (5 bases each). From germline, CDR1 is WSHSY and CDR2 SAAADI. The CDR3 runs to 17 residues. V lost 3 bases and J 5 bases, leaving 23 bases between the germline ends. The CDR3 loop is CASSDPQRRDGHNEQYF. CDR3 in DNA: TGCGCCAGCAGTGACCCCCAAAGAAGGGACGGGCACAACGAGCAGTACTTC.

The sample holds many counts of this clonotype. The rearrangement joins TRBV4-2 to TRBJ2-7; perhaps TRBD1 as D (5 bases). V was shortened by 2 bases and J by 0 bases, with 14 bases between the two germline ends. Germline CDR1 reads LGHNA; CDR2 reads YNFKEQ. The CDR3 extends over 16 amino acids. This CDR3 is CASSQRQLASSYEQYF. The DNA of the CDR3 is TGTGCCAGCAGCCAAAGACAGCTGGCAAGCTCCTACGAGCAGTACTTC.

In its sample, this clonotype was seen a few times. The chain employs TRBV12-3 or TRBV12-4 and TRBJ1-5, with TRBD1 as a possible D gene (5 bases). This CDR3 contains 15 residues. Trimming stripped 5 bases from V and 4 bases from J, with 15 bases between. The CDR3 reads CASSPRQGGNQPQHF. Here the CDR3 DNA reads TGTGCCAGCAGTCCCCGTCAGGGAGGAAATCAGCCCCAGCATTTT.

The chain links TRBV11-2 to TRBJ2-2, with D perhaps assigned TRBD1 or TRBD2 (5 bases each). V lost 1 base and J lost 8, with 14 bases in between. The germline gives CDR1 SGHAT, CDR2 FQNNGV. CDR3 length equals 15 residues. The CDR3: CASSLAGARAGELFF. The CDR3 DNA reads as TGTGCCAGCAGCTTAGCCGGGGCCAGGGCGGGGGAGCTGTTTTTT.

This clonotype was counted between two and nine times. V usage is TRBV12-3 or TRBV12-4 and J usage is TRBJ2-3, with 8 bases aligning to TRBD2. V was clipped by 5 bases and J by 2 bases; unmatched bases: 9. This CDR3 is 16 amino acids long. The CDR3 sequence: CASSPSLREVTDTQYF. The CDR3 DNA is TGTGCCAGCAGTCCATCTCTGCGGGAGGTCACAGATACGCAGTATTTT.

This clonotype was observed at least ten times. CDR3 in amino acids: CASSVQGHNEQFF. The CDR3 DNA reads as TGTGCCAGCAGTGTCCAGGGTCACAATGAGCAGTTCTTC. The chain links TRBV25-1 to TRBJ2-1; D might be TRBD1 (5 bases). V was cut by 4 bases and J by 5 bases, with 9 bases left in between. This CDR3 is 13 amino acids long. Germline lookup yields CDR1 MGHDK and CDR2 SYGVNS.

In its sample, this clonotype was seen many times. The CDR3 bases are TGTGCCAGCAGCCTCCAGGGCGGTAACACAGATACGCAGTATTTT. This gives the protein CASSLQGGNTDTQYF. The chain carries TRBV9 and TRBJ2-3, with a tentative D call TRBD1 (5 bases). V was shortened by 4 bases and J by 2 bases, with 14 bases between the two germline ends. Germline lookup yields CDR1 SGDLS and CDR2 YYNGEE. This CDR3 comprises 15 residues.

The chain employs TRBV24-1 and TRBJ2-2; possible D gene TRBD1, 5 bases. Trimming pared 5 bases from V and 6 bases from J, leaving 12 bases between. CDR3 length: 14 amino acids. The V gene's germline CDR1 is KGHDR and CDR2 SFDVKD. CDR3 sequence reads: CATSGSGFAGELFF. The CDR3 DNA sequence: TGTGCCACCAGTGGTTCAGGGTTTGCCGGGGAGCTGTTTTTT.

A few counts support this clonotype. This chain links TRBV5-1 with TRBJ2-2; 9 nucleotides agree with TRBD1. This CDR3 has 16 amino acids. After removal of 1 base from V and 4 bases from J, the junction contained 5 bases not matched to a gene. Per germline, CDR1 SGHRS and CDR2 YFSETQ. CDR3 coding DNA: TGCGCCAGCAGCTTGAGGGGACAGGGAGGCACCGGGGAGCTGTTTTTT. Its protein product is CASSLRGQGGTGELFF.

This clonotype occurred many times. The J gene is TRBJ1-1, the V gene TRBV5-1, with 9 bases aligning to TRBD1. Germline V CDR1 and CDR2: SGHRS, YFSETQ. The CDR3 contains 16 residues. V trimming: 5 bases; J trimming: 3 bases; junction bases outside the gene matches: 11. The CDR3 is CASRSTGGERDTEAFF. The CDR3 nucleotides read TGCGCCAGCAGATCAACAGGGGGCGAGAGGGACACTGAAGCTTTCTTT.

There are many counts of this clonotype. The chain employs TRBV30 and TRBJ2-2; D is perhaps TRBD1 (6 bases). This CDR3 region has 18 residues. Germline loops: CDR1 GTSNPN, CDR2 SVGIG (reference sequence). V was shortened by 2 bases and J by 2 bases, with 21 bases between the two germline ends. Here the CDR3 DNA reads TGTGCCTGGAGTTCTGGACAGACTCGCCTAATTAACACCGGGGAGCTGTTTTTT. This gives the protein CAWSSGQTRLINTGELFF.